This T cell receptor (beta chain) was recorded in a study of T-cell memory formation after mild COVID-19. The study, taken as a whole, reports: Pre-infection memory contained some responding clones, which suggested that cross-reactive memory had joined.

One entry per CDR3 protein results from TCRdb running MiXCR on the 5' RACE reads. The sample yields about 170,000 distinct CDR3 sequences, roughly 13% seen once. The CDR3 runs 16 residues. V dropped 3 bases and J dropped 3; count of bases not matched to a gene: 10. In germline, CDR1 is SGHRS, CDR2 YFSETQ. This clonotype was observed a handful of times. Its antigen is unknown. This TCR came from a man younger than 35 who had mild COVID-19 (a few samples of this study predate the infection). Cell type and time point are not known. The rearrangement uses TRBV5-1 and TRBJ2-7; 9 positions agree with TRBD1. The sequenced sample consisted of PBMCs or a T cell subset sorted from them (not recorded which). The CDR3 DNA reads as TGCGCCAGCAGCTCGGGACAGGGAGGGGGATACTACGAGCAGTACGTC. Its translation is CASSSGQGGGYYEQYV.